This T cell receptor (beta chain) was sequenced during a study of cytomegalovirus exposure and HLA in healthy donors (dated by TCRdb to about 2017). Looking at the study overall: According to a later analysis, one platform produced both the roughly 120 validation repertoires and the 620 or so repertoires of the first cohort. The aim of the study was to test whether cataloging public T cell receptors could identify signatures of past pathogen exposure. Along with the approximately 700-subject first cohort, a separate validation cohort of more than 90 different subjects was used. High-throughput TCR immunosequencing, statistical association of individual TCRs with disease status, and machine learning were combined to predict cytomegalovirus infection status.

Per the germline V gene, ENHRY is the CDR1 and SYGVKD is the CDR2. At the junction V is shortened by 3 bases and J by 1 base, with 10 bases in between. From its cysteine to its phenylalanine, the CDR3 spans 15 amino acids. CDR3 DNA is the only sequence kept; it has 45 bases, read in frame from the first base. Summary of the overall study and its limitations: A later analysis had no HLA typing for the validation cohort, so co-occurrence there was scored across all 120 repertoires. The study listed 164 TCR beta chains as associated with cytomegalovirus. Most TCR sequences were seen in very few donors, while some public TCRs were found in many individuals. Of the cluster scores, approximately 95% were above 0 in a later analysis, which found that TCRs clustered in the first cohort also tended to co-occur in the approximately 130 validation repertoires. Three of the identified cytomegalovirus-associated TCR beta chains were confirmed in vitro to be specific for cytomegalovirus antigens. The authors suggested that the approach could potentially be generalized to other disease states and immunological phenotypes. The classifier was reported to diagnose cytomegalovirus status with high specificity and sensitivity in both the original and validation cohorts.

With respect to this clone: Its antigen is unknown. The record has no base qualities; no much larger clone is one base away.

Libraries were constructed by the immunoSEQ multiplex PCR assay. For the original study's pipeline: A statistical classification framework was built for diagnosing cytomegalovirus status from the catalog of TCR beta chain sequences. TCRdb holds this immuneACCESS table with in-frame rearrangements only. Some clones are missing; in checked studies, unresolved V genes explain under half, and the rest has no known cause. V, J and clone size reflect that table, while D and trimming were determined from the DNA. The sample records approximately 81,000 clones, approximately 93% of which are singletons. Clones ranked in the top ten supply about 0.7% of the sample. Separate from the approximately 670-subject first cohort, the validation cohort of 95 to 150 subjects was the group to which the donors belonged.

The TCR comes from a man in his late teens or twenties in good health and CMV-seronegative. Sequenced: PBMCs. The chain is assembled from TRBV10-3 and TRBJ1-3; the D gene is unclear. The sequenced DNA: TGTGCCATCAGTGACGACGCGGGGTCTGGAAACACCATATATTTT. This translates into CAISDDAGSGNTIYF.